The source of this T cell receptor beta chain is a study of prognosis after radiotherapy for stage I lung cancer. V lost 3 bases and J 7 bases, leaving 6 bases between the germline ends. The CDR3 contains 12 residues. The germline V gene encodes CDR1 SEHNR and CDR2 FQNEAQ (reference sequence). Notes on the study in general: Lower Shannon entropy values were found after stereotactic body radiation therapy in patients who developed distant metastases.

This clonotype was observed at least ten times. No antigen is known for it. Two-round multiplex PCR on genomic DNA was the method by which TCR beta CDR3 was amplified. Primers (each specific to one TRBV or TRBJ gene) were used in first-round PCR. A single record per CDR3 protein comes from TCRdb applying MiXCR to the multiplex PCR reads. The table shows under 55,000 distinct CDR3 sequences, with around a third occurring only once. This chain links TRBV7-9 with TRBJ2-2; unclear D gene. The sample here was PBMCs, taken before or after stereotactic body radiation therapy (not recorded which). The source of this sequence is a donor over 45 with non-small cell lung cancer. CDR3 loop: CASSFPSGELFF. CDR3 nucleotide sequence: TGTGCCAGCAGCTTTCCAAGCGGGGAGCTGTTTTTT.